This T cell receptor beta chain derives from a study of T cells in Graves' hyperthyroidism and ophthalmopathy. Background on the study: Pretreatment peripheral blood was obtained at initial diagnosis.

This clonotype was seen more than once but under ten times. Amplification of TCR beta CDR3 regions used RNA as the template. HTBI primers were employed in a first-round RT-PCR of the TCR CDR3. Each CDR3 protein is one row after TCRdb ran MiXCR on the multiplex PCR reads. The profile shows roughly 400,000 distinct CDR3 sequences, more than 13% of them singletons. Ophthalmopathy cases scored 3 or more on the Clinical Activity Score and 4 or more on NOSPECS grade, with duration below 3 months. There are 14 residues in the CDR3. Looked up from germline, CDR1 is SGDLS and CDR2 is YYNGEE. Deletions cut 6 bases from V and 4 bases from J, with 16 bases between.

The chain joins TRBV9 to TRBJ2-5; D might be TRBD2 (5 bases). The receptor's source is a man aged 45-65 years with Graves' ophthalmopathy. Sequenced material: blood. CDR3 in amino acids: CASTPRGLAETQYF. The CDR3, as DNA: TGTGCCAGCACCCCGAGAGGGTTGGCAGAGACCCAGTACTTC.